These 32 T cell receptor beta chains originate from one sample sequenced in a study of shared clonotypes between healthy human individuals (dated by TCRdb to between 2020 and 2021). Library prep was done by the immunoSEQ multiplex PCR assay. The immuneACCESS repertoire file appears here via TCRdb, limited to in-frame rearrangements. These files lack a portion of the clones; in checked studies, under half of the deficit traces to unresolved V genes, and the cause of the others is not known. For this sample the table gives roughly 700,000 clones, of which 90% were detected only once. About 33% of the sample comes from the top ten. What was sequenced was memory CD8+ T cells from PBMCs. Taken with the paper, the label for cell subset or site translates to: CD45RO+ cells pooled with CCR7-negative TemRA cells. The receptors were sampled from a man younger than 35 in good health. Some clones in this sample may be carry-over from other donors' samples.

This chain connects TRBV5-1 to TRBJ1-1, with D tentatively TRBD1 (6 bases). With 0 bases removed from V and 0 bases from J, the gap between germline ends came to 12 bases. The CDR3 sequence is 16 residues long. Germline V gene sequence: CDR1 SGHRS, CDR2 YFSETQ. The CDR3: CASSLAGVGVNTEAFF. The CDR3 nucleotides read TGCGCCAGCAGCTTGGCAGGGGTAGGAGTGAACACTGAAGCTTTCTTT.

This chain connects TRBV29-1 to TRBJ2-5; TRBD2 matches at 8 bases. The end of the DNA fits TRBJ2-7 better, so the J call may be wrong. Germline CDR1 is SQVTM and CDR2 is ANQGSEA. This CDR3 is built from 13 residues. The CDR3 reads CSVFSGRTYEQYF. CDR3 coding DNA: TGCAGCGTCTTCAGCGGGAGAACCTACGAGCAGTACTTC.

This sequence joins TRBV28 and TRBJ2-7, with 8 bases identical to TRBD1. V was pared by 1 base and J by 1 base, with 3 bases of the junction left unmatched. CDR3 length equals 15 residues. CDR1 is MDHEN, CDR2 SYDVKM, per germline. The CDR3 DNA follows: TGTGCCAGCAGTTTATTCGGGACAGGTTCCTACGAGCAGTACTTC. Protein: CASSLFGTGSYEQYF.

The CDR3 protein is CASSSTPTTYNEQFF. The CDR3 coding sequence is TGTGCCAGCAGCTCTACTCCAACGACCTACAATGAGCAGTTCTTC. The chain combines TRBV7-3 with TRBJ2-1; D is unclear. The germline gives CDR1 SGHTA, CDR2 FQGTGA. The CDR3 has 15 residues. Trimming took 4 bases from V and 2 from J, leaving 12 bases between them.

J is TRBJ2-1 and V is TRBV14; D gene uncertain. Germline lookup yields CDR1 SGHDN and CDR2 FVKESK. The germline V and J ends were trimmed by 4 bases and 5 bases, with 12 bases remaining between them. This CDR3 contains 14 residues. The CDR3 coding sequence is TGTGCCAGCAGCCCAAAGGGCATAAACAATGAGCAGTTCTTC. Encoded protein: CASSPKGINNEQFF.

This chain connects TRBV6-5 to TRBJ1-1, with 9 bases lining up with TRBD1. Germline V CDR1 and CDR2: MNHEY, SVGAGI. This CDR3 comprises 14 residues. The trim removed 2 bases at V and 8 bases at J, leaving 6 bases unmatched. The DNA for the CDR3 is TGTGCCAGCAGTTACAATACAGGGGGCGTGGAAGCTTTCTTT. Encoded protein: CASSYNTGGVEAFF.

This clone showed up just once. Other DNA sequences from this sample encode an identical CDR3 as well. J is TRBJ2-7 and V is TRBV7-2, with TRBD2 identical over 12 bases. CDR3 length: 16 residues. CDR1 is SGHTA and CDR2 is FQGNSA in the germline V gene. Trimming cost V 5 bases and J 4 bases; bases outside gene matches: 9. CDR3 nucleotides: TGTGCCAGCAGCCTCCTAGCGGGAGGGCCGGGGTACGAGCAGTACTTC. Encoded protein: CASSLLAGGPGYEQYF.

CDR3 amino acids: CASNELSSGNTIYF. The DNA of the CDR3 is TGTGCCAGCAACGAGCTGAGCTCTGGAAACACCATATATTTT. The chain has TRBV6-1 and TRBJ1-3, with D uncertain. The CDR3 length is 14 residues. V was trimmed by 7 bases and J by 0 bases, leaving 10 bases between them. Germline CDR1 and CDR2: MNHNS and SASEGT.

In DNA form, the CDR3 reads TGTGCCAGCAGTCCGGCCCCCACGGGACGGTTAGATGGCTACACCTTC. This codes for CASSPAPTGRLDGYTF. The chain links TRBV28 to TRBJ1-2, with D possibly being TRBD1 (5 bases). Per the germline V gene, CDR1 is MDHEN and CDR2 is SYDVKM. V was cut by 5 bases and J by 6 bases, with 22 bases left in between. The CDR3 has 16 amino acids.

The gene calls are TRBV28 and TRBJ1-1; 7 bases match TRBD1. The CDR3 sequence is 14 residues long. CDR1 MDHEN and CDR2 SYDVKM come from the germline V gene. V shed 6 bases, J shed 5 bases, and the junction held 9 bases outside the gene matches. The CDR3 spells CASSLTGRGTEAFF. The CDR3 nucleotides are TGTGCCAGCAGCCTGACAGGGAGAGGGACTGAAGCTTTCTTT.

The DNA of the CDR3 is TGTGCCAGCAGTTCACCGACAGGGAGGTATGATACGCAGTATTTT. Residues: CASSSPTGRYDTQYF. The V and J genes are TRBV5-8 and TRBJ2-3, with D possibly matching TRBD1 (7 bases). Trimming removed 5 bases at V and 6 bases at J, with 19 bases between. Germline assignment: CDR1 SGHTS and CDR2 YDEGEE. This CDR3 comprises 15 residues.

V usage is TRBV4-3 and J usage is TRBJ2-1, with D perhaps TRBD2 (6 bases). The germline V and J ends were trimmed by 3 bases and 0 bases, with 6 bases remaining between them. Per germline, CDR1 LGHNA and CDR2 YSLEER. The CDR3 has 14 amino acids. For the CDR3, the DNA is TGCGCCAGCAGCCAGGACTACTCCTACAATGAGCAGTTCTTC. This codes for CASSQDYSYNEQFF.

This clone was observed a handful of times. The chain has TRBV11-2 and TRBJ2-3; 8 bases fit TRBD2. The length of the CDR3 is 15 residues. Germline values: CDR1 SGHAT, CDR2 FQNNGV. V shed 5 bases and J 0 bases; nucleotides not matched to a gene: 4. As DNA, the CDR3 is TGTGCCAGCAGCCATCTAGCGGGCAGCACAGATACGCAGTATTTT. It is translated as CASSHLAGSTDTQYF.

The chain uses TRBV7-6 and TRBJ2-7; D is perhaps TRBD1 (6 bases). The V end lost 1 base, the J end lost 6 bases, and 13 bases lay between the germline ends. The CDR3 is 14 amino acids. Germline assignment: CDR1 SGHVS and CDR2 FNYEAQ. CDR3 DNA sequence: TGTGCCAGCAGCTTAGACCTCCCAGGGGCCGAGCAGTACTTC. This encodes CASSLDLPGAEQYF.

This sequence joins TRBV27 and TRBJ1-5; D is possibly TRBD1 (5 bases). The CDR3 consists of 12 residues. V gave up 7 bases and J gave up 6 bases, with 10 bases separating them. The germline V gene encodes CDR1 MNHEY and CDR2 SMNVEV (reference sequence). CDR3 nucleotides: TGTGCCAGCAAGGGAGGGACTCAGCCCCAGCATTTT. Translation: CASKGGTQPQHF.

The chain carries TRBV27 and TRBJ1-5; tentatively, D is TRBD1 (5 bases). The length of the CDR3 is 14 residues. V was clipped by 2 bases and J by 6 bases, with 11 bases between them. Germline assignment: CDR1 MNHEY and CDR2 SMNVEV (reference sequence). The CDR3 region has the DNA TGTGCCAGCAGTTTAGGAGGGGAGGGTCAGCCCCAGCATTTT. Residues: CASSLGGEGQPQHF.

This chain links TRBV5-6 with TRBJ2-5, with 7 bases matching TRBD2. CDR3 length equals 16 residues. Trimming at V came to 1 base and at J to 2 bases, leaving 8 bases not matched to a gene. Germline lookup yields CDR1 SGHDT and CDR2 YYEEEE. Written as DNA, the CDR3 is TGTGCCAGCAGCTTGTATGCGGGGGAATTACAAGAGACCCAGTACTTC. It translates to CASSLYAGELQETQYF. Full variable domain (missing parts from reference TRBV5-6 and TRBJ2-5): DAGVTQSPTHLIKTRGQQVTLRCSPKSGHDTVSWYQQALGQGPQFIFQYYEEEERQRGNFPDRFSGHQFPNYSSELNVNALLLGDSALYLCASSLYAGELQETQYFGPGTRLLVL.

The chain carries TRBV19 and TRBJ2-2, with 12 positions matching TRBD2. The CDR3 is made up of 15 amino acids. The trim removed 8 bases at V and 3 bases at J, leaving 4 bases unmatched. Germline assignment: CDR1 LNHDA and CDR2 SQIVND (reference sequence). The CDR3 protein is CASLAGGMYTGELFF. Here the CDR3 DNA reads TGTGCCAGTCTAGCGGGAGGGATGTACACCGGGGAGCTGTTTTTT.

This clone showed up just once. The chain employs TRBV2 and TRBJ2-5, with TRBD2 matching 15 bases. Matching the DNA end better, TRBJ2-7 makes the J call doubtful. Germline CDR1 and CDR2: SNHLY and FYNNEI. The CDR3 runs to 15 residues. The CDR3 sequence: CASRGTSGRLDEQYF. The CDR3 DNA follows: TGTGCCAGCAGGGGGACTAGCGGGAGGCTGGACGAGCAGTACTTC.

Concerning this clone: The sample holds other DNA sequences that translate to the same CDR3. The V call is TRBV19, the J call TRBJ1-1, with D perhaps matching TRBD1 (6 bases). Germline V CDR1 and CDR2: LNHDA, SQIVND (reference sequence). The V end lost 3 bases, the J end lost 4 bases, and 9 bases lay between the germline ends. This CDR3 is built from 13 residues. This CDR3 reads CASSIQGSTEAFF. CDR3 nucleotides: TGTGCCAGTAGTATTCAGGGGAGCACTGAAGCTTTCTTT. Drawing the rest from reference TRBV19 and TRBJ1-1, the complete variable domain is DGGITQSPKYLFRKEGQNVTLSCEQNLNHDAMYWYRQDPGQGLRLIYYSQIVNDFQKGDIAEGYSVSREKKESFPLTVTSAQKNPTAFYLCASSIQGSTEAFFGQGTRLTVV.

This clone has a handful of counts. The rearrangement links TRBV19 to TRBJ2-3, with D perhaps being TRBD1 or TRBD2 (5 bases each). Germline values: CDR1 LNHDA, CDR2 SQIVND (reference sequence). The V gene lost 1 base and the J gene lost 0 bases, with 14 bases spanning the gap. The CDR3 extends over 17 amino acids. This CDR3 is CASSIVGRGESTDTQYF. The CDR3 DNA follows: TGTGCCAGTAGTATAGTTGGGCGAGGGGAGAGCACAGATACGCAGTATTTT.

The chain combines TRBV7-9 with TRBJ2-2, with TRBD2 identical over 8 bases. The ends lost 5 bases at V and 1 base at J; junction bases unmatched: 9. CDR3 length: 17 amino acids. Germline V gene lookup returns CDR1 SEHNR and CDR2 FQNEAQ (reference sequence). The CDR3 bases are TGTGCCAGCAGCCCCCGGGTAGCGGGATGGAACACCGGGGAGCTGTTTTTT. It codes for CASSPRVAGWNTGELFF.

The rearrangement joins TRBV7-8 to TRBJ2-1, with D possibly matching TRBD1 (5 bases). The germline gives CDR1 SGHVS, CDR2 FQNEAQ. V was clipped by 5 bases and J by 4 bases, with 24 bases between them. The CDR3 is 18 residues long. The CDR3 sequence is CASSRWGRGSWGYNEQFF. The DNA of the CDR3 is TGTGCCAGCAGCCGGTGGGGCCGTGGGTCCTGGGGTTACAATGAGCAGTTCTTC.

The genes are TRBV5-1 and TRBJ2-1, with TRBD1 as a possible D gene (6 bases). Germline CDR1 SGHRS, CDR2 YFSETQ. The V gene lost 4 bases and the J gene lost 8 bases, with 16 bases spanning the gap. There are 14 residues in the CDR3. Here the CDR3 DNA reads TGCGCCAGCAGCGCCGGGACATACGCCCATGAGCAGTTCTTC. This gives the protein CASSAGTYAHEQFF.

The chain has TRBV4-2 and TRBJ1-5; D not certain. V was trimmed by 1 base and J by 7 bases, leaving 26 bases between them. The CDR3 sequence is 19 residues long. Germline loops: CDR1 LGHNA, CDR2 YNFKEQ. The CDR3 nucleotides are TGTGCCAGCAGCCAAGGACCGTCTCCCGTAGTGAAGTCGGGGCAGCCCCAGCATTTT. The encoded protein is CASSQGPSPVVKSGQPQHF.

The rearrangement uses TRBV4-3 and TRBJ2-1, with TRBD2 identical over 7 bases. CDR1 LGHNA and CDR2 YSLEER come from the germline V gene. The V and J ends lost 4 bases and 5 bases, in that order; junction bases with no gene match: 5. The CDR3 is 14 residues long. Written as DNA, the CDR3 is TGCGCCAGCAGCCCTGGACTAGGAAACAATGAGCAGTTCTTC. Its protein product is CASSPGLGNNEQFF.

This chain uses TRBV6-1 with TRBJ1-2; perhaps TRBD1 as D (5 bases). V gave up 2 bases and J gave up 5 bases, with 15 bases separating them. The length of the CDR3 is 15 residues. From germline, CDR1 is MNHNS and CDR2 SASEGT. The DNA of the CDR3 is TGTGCCAGCAGTGAAACCTTAGGGGTCGGATATGGCTACACCTTC. Protein product: CASSETLGVGYGYTF.

The chain links TRBV6-5 to TRBJ2-5, with unresolved D. Looked up from germline, CDR1 is MNHEY and CDR2 is SVGAGI. Trimming pared 6 bases from V and 5 bases from J, leaving 4 bases between. This CDR3 comprises 10 residues. The CDR3 region is CASRQETQYF. CDR3 in DNA: TGTGCCAGCAGGCAGGAGACCCAGTACTTC.

V is TRBV25-1 and J is TRBJ2-1; no clear D. V lost 6 bases to trimming and J lost 8 bases, with 14 bases between them. Germline V gene lookup returns CDR1 MGHDK and CDR2 SYGVNS. The CDR3 contains 13 residues. The CDR3 here is CASRGLISHEQFF. CDR3 in DNA: TGTGCCAGCAGGGGCCTAATCTCCCATGAGCAGTTCTTC. The full variable domain, its missing parts supplied by reference TRBV25-1 and TRBJ2-1, is EADIYQTPRYLVIGTGKKITLECSQTMGHDKMYWYQQDPGMELHLIHYSYGVNSTEKGDLSSESTVSRIRTEHFPLTLESARPSHTSQYLCASRGLISHEQFFGPGTRLTVL.

The chain employs TRBV7-9 and TRBJ2-3; D uncertain. Trimming stripped 1 base from V and 5 bases from J, with 16 bases between. CDR3 length: 16 residues. In germline, CDR1 is SEHNR, CDR2 FQNEAQ (reference sequence). In DNA, the CDR3 is TGTGCCAGCAGCTTAGGGGCAGTCTATCCTCGAGATACGCAGTATTTT. Translating it yields CASSLGAVYPRDTQYF.

CDR3 bases: TGTGCCAGCAGCGCGTACGTACAGGGGGCCAACGTCCTGACTTTC. Translating gives CASSAYVQGANVLTF. The chain has TRBV9 and TRBJ2-6; D gene uncertain. V was trimmed by 3 bases and J by 4 bases, leaving 11 bases between them. Germline lookup yields CDR1 SGDLS and CDR2 YYNGEE. The length of the CDR3 is 15 residues. Full variable domain (outside the CDR3, taken from reference TRBV9 and TRBJ2-6): DSGVTQTPKHLITATGQRVTLRCSPRSGDLSVYWYQQSLDQGLQFLIQYYNGEERAKGNILERFSAQQFPDLHSELNLSSLELGDSALYFCASSAYVQGANVLTFGAGSRLTVL.

The rearrangement links TRBV10-3 to TRBJ2-7, with 9 bases matching TRBD1. V gave up 0 bases and J gave up 2 bases; unmatched junction bases: 2. Germline V gene lookup returns CDR1 ENHRY and CDR2 SYGVKD. This CDR3 is built from 15 residues. CDR3 sequence reads: CAISESGTGPYEQYF. In DNA form, the CDR3 reads TGTGCCATCAGTGAGTCTGGGACAGGGCCCTACGAGCAGTACTTC.